The entry below describes one T cell receptor (beta chain). What it binds is not known. These data are taken from a study of T cells in Graves' hyperthyroidism and ophthalmopathy. The study, taken as a whole, reports: Peripheral blood also featured most of the thyroid clonotypes expanded above 0.001. Ophthalmopathy was model-predicted a median roughly 6.2 months pre-onset.

Using RNA transcripts as the source, TCR beta CDR3 regions were amplified. When the TCR CDR3 underwent first-round RT-PCR, the HTBI primer set was used. TCRdb re-derived calls from the multiplex PCR reads in MiXCR, one entry per CDR3 protein. The data contain about 320,000 distinct CDR3 sequences, approximately 15% of them seen just once; the ten biggest clones take up 33%. CDR3 length: 15 residues. The V gene lost 6 bases and the J gene lost 4 bases, with 15 bases spanning the gap. Germline V lookup: CDR1 MNHEY, CDR2 SMNVEV (reference sequence). The rearrangement uses TRBV27 and TRBJ2-2; D is ambiguous. Sequenced: blood. This receptor was taken from a man aged 25 to 45 with Graves' hyperthyroidism. The CDR3 here is CASRSRPRSTGELFF. Here the CDR3 DNA reads TGTGCCAGCAGATCCAGGCCTAGGTCCACCGGGGAGCTGTTTTTT.